These T cell receptor beta chains were read from a single sample in a study of CD8 T cells in Susac syndrome. TCRdb independently ran MiXCR on the immunoSEQ multiplex PCR reads; one entry per CDR3 protein. The table lists around 300,000 distinct CDR3 sequences, approximately 90% of them singletons, with 0.065% in the top ten. Sequences were obtained from CD4+ T cells from PBMCs. All receptors come from a human donor with multiple sclerosis. CDR3s include the opening cysteine and the closing phenylalanine or tryptophan. Clone size is given for some rows only: seen once, a few or many times, or a class if the clone is expanded.

V,size,J,CDR3
TRBV18,.,TRBJ1-1,CASSPREGDGTEAFF
TRBV6-5,.,TRBJ2-7,CASSYAGTSGRASEQYF
TRBV20-1,.,TRBJ1-1,CSVIGGQNTEAFF
TRBV7-3,.,TRBJ2-1,CASSRSRDRGNEQFF
TRBV24-1,.,TRBJ2-7,CATSAIARGGAYEQYF
TRBV24-1,.,TRBJ2-1,CATGGQTNEQFF
TRBV6-2/TRBV6-3,once,TRBJ2-5,CASRPGTEETQYF
TRBV7-9,once,TRBJ2-1,CASSLRGRMDDEQFF
TRBV20-1,.,TRBJ1-5,CSARDRLGPYQPQHF
TRBV20-1,.,TRBJ1-2,CSATWEFNYGYTF
TRBV30,.,TRBJ2-1,CAWTPQPYNEQFF
TRBV12-3/TRBV12-4,.,TRBJ2-7,CASTRGGPSYEQYF
TRBV7-9,.,TRBJ2-2,CASSLWRTNTGELFF
TRBV6-1,.,TRBJ1-2,CASSDVYGYTF
TRBV10-3,.,TRBJ1-2,CAISEVMAGGYTF
TRBV29-1,.,TRBJ2-3,CSVDWASGDTQYF
TRBV20-1,.,TRBJ1-2,CCLPGQGRKYGYTF
TRBV29-1,.,TRBJ2-6,CSVLRSGANVLTF
TRBV19,once,TRBJ2-6,CASSIEGTGASGANVLTF
TRBV2,.,TRBJ2-4,CASSERVGIGKNIQYF
TRBV7-2,.,TRBJ2-7,CASSFPLGAASVYEQYF
TRBV6-6,.,TRBJ2-5,CASRASGVLQETQYF
TRBV29-1,once,TRBJ2-5,CSVEDDSQETQYF
TRBV27,.,TRBJ2-7,CASSSPLGGYEQYF
TRBV10-3,.,TRBJ2-1,CATGVAGLYNEQFF
TRBV12-3/TRBV12-4,few,TRBJ2-2,CASSLLGGNTGELFF
TRBV9,.,TRBJ2-5,CASTRGTGGSEDQYF
TRBV6-5,.,TRBJ1-2,CASSYSGYGYTF
TRBV12-3/TRBV12-4,.,TRBJ2-3,CASTRTSGGTDTQYF
TRBV3-1,.,TRBJ2-3,CASSQVGGTQYF
TRBV6-2/TRBV6-3,once,TRBJ2-2,CATRRAGELFF
TRBV7-2,.,TRBJ1-5,CASSLVQGANQPQHF
TRBV5-6,once,TRBJ1-2,CASSLIWGLDYGYTF
TRBV20-1,.,TRBJ1-1,CSARAGLNTEAFF
TRBV29-1,.,TRBJ1-5,CSVEVSRGWPQHF
TRBV20-1,.,TRBJ2-3,CSAENSHSTDTQYF
TRBV2,once,TRBJ1-2,CASSEGLGYTF
TRBV18,.,TRBJ2-7,CASSPSGRFSYEQYF
TRBV5-8,.,TRBJ1-4,CASSPQGWANEKLFF
TRBV11-1,.,TRBJ2-1,CASSLGQTGSSYNEQFF
TRBV6-5,.,TRBJ1-5,CASSYSIWGQPQHF
TRBV7-2,.,TRBJ2-7,CASSLGRPYEQYF
TRBV12-3/TRBV12-4,.,TRBJ2-2,CASSFSFGWGGELFF
TRBV3-1,.,TRBJ2-5,CASSQDLGRGTQYF
TRBV5-6,.,TRBJ2-1,CASSRTDRVEIEQFF
TRBV7-2,.,TRBJ2-5,CASSVTGTAQETQYF
TRBV29-1,.,TRBJ1-1,CSVSRTVRNTEAFF
TRBV20-1,.,TRBJ2-1,CSASGVLEQFF
TRBV5-5,once,TRBJ1-3,CASSLEDRGNTIYF
TRBV5-4,.,TRBJ2-3,CASSSPAGYGTQYF
TRBV11-2,.,TRBJ2-7,CASSPIGQGSAYEQYF
TRBV5-1,.,TRBJ2-1,CASSLRGGYNEQFF
TRBV4-2,.,TRBJ1-3,CASSQGGIGNTIYF
TRBV7-8,.,TRBJ2-7,CASSLKREPRYYYEQYF
TRBV6-4,.,TRBJ2-3,CASSRYSGGAQYF
TRBV12-3/TRBV12-4,.,TRBJ2-7,CASRPSGGPAYEQYF